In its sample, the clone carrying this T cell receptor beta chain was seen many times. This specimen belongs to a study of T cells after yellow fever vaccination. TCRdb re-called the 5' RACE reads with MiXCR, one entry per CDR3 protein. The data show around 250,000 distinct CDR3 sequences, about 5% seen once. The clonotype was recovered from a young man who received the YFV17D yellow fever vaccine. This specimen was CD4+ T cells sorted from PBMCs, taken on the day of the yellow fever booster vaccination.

The CDR3 region is CASSLEAGNLYGYTF. CDR3 coding DNA: TGTGCCAGCAGCTTAGAGGCAGGCAATCTCTATGGCTACACCTTC. The rearrangement joins TRBV7-9 to TRBJ1-2; D remains unclear. Germline CDR1 reads SEHNR; CDR2 reads FQNEAQ (reference sequence). Deletions cut 1 base from V and 4 bases from J, with 13 bases between. The CDR3 extends over 15 amino acids.